These 13 T cell receptor beta chains came from one sample sequenced in a study of blood T cell repertoires in COVID-19. Assay: immunoSEQ multiplex PCR; the TCRdb copy retains only in-frame clones and omits some. The sample records about 240,000 clones, roughly 87% being singletons. Sequenced material: peripheral blood. The source is a man in his sixties who had recovered from COVID-19.

J is TRBJ2-3 and V is TRBV6-5, with 9 bases that match TRBD2. Trimming cost V 2 bases and J 8 bases; bases outside gene matches: 8. Germline V gives CDR1 MNHEY, CDR2 SVGAGI. CDR3 length: 15 residues. CDR3 DNA sequence: TGTGCCAGCAGTTACGGGACTAGCCGTTTTGGTACGCAGTATTTT. It is translated as CASSYGTSRFGTQYF.

The V gene is TRBV7-9, the J gene TRBJ2-3; 7 positions match TRBD1. Germline V CDR1 and CDR2: SEHNR, FQNEAQ (reference sequence). This CDR3 has 18 residues. V lost 6 bases, J lost 1 base, and 16 bases stayed unmatched. The CDR3 sequence: CASRSTSGQGDRTDTQYF. In nucleotides, the CDR3 is TGTGCCAGCAGAAGTACCTCGGGGCAGGGGGATCGCACAGATACGCAGTATTTT.

This clone showed up just once. V is TRBV6-5 and J is TRBJ2-3; TRBD1 aligns across 8 bases. There are 14 residues in the CDR3. Germline CDR1 is MNHEY and CDR2 is SVGAGI. The V gene end was trimmed by 10 bases and the J gene end by 1 base; junction bases not matched to a gene: 7. The CDR3 is CATETGDGTDTQYF. CDR3 sequence (DNA): TGTGCCACCGAGACAGGGGACGGCACAGATACGCAGTATTTT.

V usage is TRBV6-6 and J usage is TRBJ1-5, with 10 positions matching TRBD1. The CDR3 is 15 residues long. Germline values: CDR1 MNHNY, CDR2 SVGAGI (reference sequence). Trimming removed 6 bases from V and 6 bases from J; junction bases left unmatched: 8. The CDR3: CASRTGGAGGQPQHF. CDR3 DNA sequence: TGTGCCAGCAGGACAGGGGGCGCCGGGGGTCAGCCCCAGCATTTT.

The chain joins TRBV7-2 to TRBJ1-5; possibly TRBD1 for D (6 bases). V lost 1 base and J 5 bases, leaving 18 bases between the germline ends. Germline values: CDR1 SGHTA, CDR2 FQGNSA. The CDR3 is 17 amino acids. DNA of the CDR3: TGTGCCAGCAGCTTAGTTCAGACCAGGGGTATAGATCAGCCCCAGCATTTT. Its protein is CASSLVQTRGIDQPQHF.

The V call is TRBV7-9, the J call TRBJ2-5, with 7 bases aligning to TRBD1. J lost 2 bases, V lost 1 base, and 4 bases had no gene match. The CDR3 covers 15 residues. The germline CDR1 and CDR2 sequences are SEHNR and FQNEAQ (reference sequence). The CDR3, as DNA: TGTGCCAGCAGCTTAGTATCAGGGGGTCAAGAGACCCAGTACTTC. Translation: CASSLVSGGQETQYF.

In nucleotides, the CDR3 is TGCGCCAGCAGCTTCTGGACACCGATGGGGGAGACCCAGTACTTC. As protein: CASSFWTPMGETQYF. The rearrangement uses TRBV5-1 and TRBJ2-5; perhaps TRBD1 as D (5 bases). With 2 bases removed from V and 5 bases from J, the gap between germline ends came to 16 bases. The germline V gene encodes CDR1 SGHRS and CDR2 YFSETQ. CDR3 length: 15 amino acids.

The chain is built from TRBV3-1 (or the pseudogene TRBV3-2) and TRBJ1-2; D is unclear. Germline V gene data show CDR1 as LGHDT and CDR2 as YNNKEL (reference sequence). The CDR3 has 15 amino acids. V lost 1 base to trimming and J lost 5 bases, with 14 bases between them. The CDR3 loop is CASSQVSLNGYGYTF. The CDR3 bases are TGTGCCAGCAGCCAAGTGTCCCTTAACGGTTATGGCTACACCTTC.

J is TRBJ1-2 and V is TRBV16, with D hard to call. Germline-derived CDR1 and CDR2 are KGHSY and FQNENV. Deletions cut 0 bases from V and 6 bases from J, with 14 bases between. The CDR3 is made up of 15 amino acids. The chain's CDR3 is CASSQSSGLWDGYTF. The CDR3 DNA is TGTGCCAGCAGCCAATCCTCTGGACTTTGGGATGGCTACACCTTC.

The chain links TRBV28 to TRBJ1-1, with TRBD1 matching over 7 bases. CDR1 MDHEN and CDR2 SYDVKM come from the germline V gene. With V trimmed by 7 bases and J by 6 bases, 8 bases remained unmatched. This CDR3 is 13 amino acids long. The CDR3 protein is CASTRGAQPEAFF. The CDR3 nucleotides read TGTGCCAGCACCAGGGGGGCCCAGCCTGAAGCTTTCTTT.

The gene calls are TRBV5-3 and TRBJ1-5, with D possibly being TRBD1 (5 bases). TRBV5-3 is marked as an open reading frame, function uncertain. The length of the CDR3 is 14 residues. V gave up 0 bases and J gave up 7 bases, with 11 bases separating them. CDR3 amino acids: CARSLGGMVQPQHF. The CDR3 coding sequence is TGTGCCAGAAGCTTGGGGGGCATGGTACAGCCCCAGCATTTT.

The chain employs TRBV11-2 and TRBJ2-1; perhaps TRBD1 as D (5 bases). CDR1 is SGHAT and CDR2 is FQNNGV in the germline V gene. Trimming pared 5 bases from V and 15 bases from J, leaving 14 bases between. CDR3 length equals 11 residues. The CDR3 here is CASSPPGAAFF. The DNA for the CDR3 is TGTGCCAGCAGCCCACCTGGGGCGGCGTTCTTC.

This chain connects TRBV10-1 to TRBJ2-2, with a possible D match to TRBD1 (6 bases). CDR3 size: 15 residues. Germline CDR1 is WNHNN and CDR2 is SYGVQD (reference sequence). V was clipped by 3 bases and J by 1 base, with 9 bases between them. CDR3 residues: CASSESRGNTGELFF. Written as DNA, the CDR3 is TGCGCCAGCAGTGAATCCAGGGGGAACACCGGGGAGCTGTTTTTT.